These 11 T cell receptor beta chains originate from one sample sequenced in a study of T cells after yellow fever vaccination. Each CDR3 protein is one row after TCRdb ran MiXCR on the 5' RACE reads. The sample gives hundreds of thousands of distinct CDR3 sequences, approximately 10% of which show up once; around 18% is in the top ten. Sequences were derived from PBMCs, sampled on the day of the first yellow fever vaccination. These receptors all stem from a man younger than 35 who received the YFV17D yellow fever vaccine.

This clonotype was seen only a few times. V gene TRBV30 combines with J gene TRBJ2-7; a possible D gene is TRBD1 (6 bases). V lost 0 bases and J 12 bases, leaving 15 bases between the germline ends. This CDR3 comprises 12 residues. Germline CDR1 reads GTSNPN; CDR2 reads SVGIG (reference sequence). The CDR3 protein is CAWSVQGYGSYF. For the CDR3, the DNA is TGTGCCTGGAGTGTACAGGGCTATGGATCGTACTTC.

Here the CDR3 reads CASSERGRYTGELFF. CDR3 coding DNA: TGCGCCAGCAGCGAGCGCGGAAGATACACCGGGGAGCTGTTTTTT. This chain links TRBV5-1 with TRBJ2-2, with D unclear. This CDR3 has 15 amino acids. The germline gives CDR1 SGHRS, CDR2 YFSETQ. V was pared by 4 bases and J by 3 bases, with 13 bases between.

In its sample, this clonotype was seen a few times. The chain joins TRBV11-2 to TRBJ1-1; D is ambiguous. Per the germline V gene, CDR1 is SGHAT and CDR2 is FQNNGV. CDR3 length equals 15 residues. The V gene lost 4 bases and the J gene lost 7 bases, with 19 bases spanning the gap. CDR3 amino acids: CASSSGRRALFEAFF. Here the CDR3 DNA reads TGTGCCAGCAGCTCTGGTCGCCGGGCCCTTTTTGAAGCTTTCTTT.

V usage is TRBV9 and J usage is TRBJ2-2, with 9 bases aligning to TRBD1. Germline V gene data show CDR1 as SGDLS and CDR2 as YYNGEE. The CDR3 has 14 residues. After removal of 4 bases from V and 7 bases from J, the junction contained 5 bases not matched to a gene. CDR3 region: CASSWDRVGGELFF. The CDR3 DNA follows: TGTGCCAGCAGCTGGGACAGGGTAGGCGGGGAGCTGTTTTTT.

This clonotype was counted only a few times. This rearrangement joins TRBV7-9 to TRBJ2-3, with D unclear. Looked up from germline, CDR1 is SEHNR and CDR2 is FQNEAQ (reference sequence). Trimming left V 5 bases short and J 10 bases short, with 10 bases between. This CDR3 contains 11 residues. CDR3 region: CASSESGAQYF. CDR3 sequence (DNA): TGTGCCAGCAGCGAGAGTGGGGCGCAGTATTTT.

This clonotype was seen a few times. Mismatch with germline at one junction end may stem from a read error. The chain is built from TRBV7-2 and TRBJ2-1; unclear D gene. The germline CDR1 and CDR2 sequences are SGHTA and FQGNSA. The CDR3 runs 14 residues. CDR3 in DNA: TGTGCCAGCAGTTTAGAGACCGACCGGAACGAGCAGTTCTTC. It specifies CASSLETDRNEQFF. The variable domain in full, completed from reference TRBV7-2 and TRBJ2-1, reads GAGVSQSPSNKVTEKGKDVELRCDPISGHTALYWYRQSLGQGLEFLIYFQGNSAPDKSGLPSDRFSAERTGGSVSTLTIQRTQQEDSAVYLCASSLETDRNEQFFGPGTRLTVL.

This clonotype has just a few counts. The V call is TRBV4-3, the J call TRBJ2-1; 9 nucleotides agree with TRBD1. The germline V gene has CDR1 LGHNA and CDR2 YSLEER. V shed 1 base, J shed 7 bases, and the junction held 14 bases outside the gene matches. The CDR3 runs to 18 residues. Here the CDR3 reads CASSQVGQGMVLGNEQFF. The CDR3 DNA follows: TGCGCCAGCAGCCAAGTCGGACAGGGGATGGTGTTAGGGAATGAGCAGTTCTTC.

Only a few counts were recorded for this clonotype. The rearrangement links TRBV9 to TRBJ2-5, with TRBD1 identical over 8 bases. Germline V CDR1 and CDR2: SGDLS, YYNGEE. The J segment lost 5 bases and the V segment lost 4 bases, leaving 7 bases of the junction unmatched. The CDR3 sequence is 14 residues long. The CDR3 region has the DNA TGTGCCAGCAGCCCCGGCAGGGGGCGGGAGACCCAGTACTTC. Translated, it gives CASSPGRGRETQYF.

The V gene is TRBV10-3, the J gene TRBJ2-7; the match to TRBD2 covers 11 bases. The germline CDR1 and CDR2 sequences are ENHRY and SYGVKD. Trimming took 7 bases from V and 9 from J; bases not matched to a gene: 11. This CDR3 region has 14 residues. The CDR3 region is CAIKPGLAVAGQYF. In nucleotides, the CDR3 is TGTGCCATCAAGCCGGGACTAGCGGTCGCTGGGCAGTACTTC.

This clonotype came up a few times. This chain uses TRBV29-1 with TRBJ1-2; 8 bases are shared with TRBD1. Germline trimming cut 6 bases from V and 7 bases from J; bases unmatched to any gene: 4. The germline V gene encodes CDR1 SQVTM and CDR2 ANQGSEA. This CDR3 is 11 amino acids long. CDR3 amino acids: CSVGQGSGYTF. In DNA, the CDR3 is TGCAGCGTCGGACAGGGCAGTGGCTACACCTTC.

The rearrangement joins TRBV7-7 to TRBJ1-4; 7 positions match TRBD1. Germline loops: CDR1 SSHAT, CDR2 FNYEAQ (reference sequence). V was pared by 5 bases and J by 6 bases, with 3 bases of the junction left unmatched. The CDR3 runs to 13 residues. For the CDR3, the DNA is TGTGCCAGCAGCGCAGACAGGGATGAAAAACTGTTTTTT. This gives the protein CASSADRDEKLFF.